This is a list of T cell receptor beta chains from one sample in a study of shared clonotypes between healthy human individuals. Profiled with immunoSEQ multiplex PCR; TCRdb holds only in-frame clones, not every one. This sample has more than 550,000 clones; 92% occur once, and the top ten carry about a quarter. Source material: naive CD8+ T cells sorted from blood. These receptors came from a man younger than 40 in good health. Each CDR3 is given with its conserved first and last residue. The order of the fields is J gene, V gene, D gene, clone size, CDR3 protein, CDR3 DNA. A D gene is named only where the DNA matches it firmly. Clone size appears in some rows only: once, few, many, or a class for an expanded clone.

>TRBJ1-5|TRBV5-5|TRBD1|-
CASSLVWGQGIFGNQPQHF
TGTGCCAGCAGCTTGGTTTGGGGACAGGGGATTTTTGGCAATCAGCCCCAGCATTTT
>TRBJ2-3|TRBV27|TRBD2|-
CASSSGTSGSGFTDTQYF
TGTGCCAGCAGTTCCGGGACTAGCGGGAGTGGTTTCACAGATACGCAGTATTTT
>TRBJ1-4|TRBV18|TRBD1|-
CASSPRDRGATNEKLFF
TGTGCCAGCTCACCACGGGACAGGGGCGCAACTAATGAAAAACTGTTTTTT
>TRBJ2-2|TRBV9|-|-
CASSTSHGELFF
TGTGCCAGCAGCACAAGCCACGGGGAGCTGTTTTTT
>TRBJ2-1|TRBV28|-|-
CASSFFSLEQFF
TGTGCCAGCAGTTTTTTCTCCCTTGAGCAGTTCTTC
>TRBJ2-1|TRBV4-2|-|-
CASKGGTGSYNEQFF
TGTGCCAGCAAGGGCGGTACGGGCTCCTACAATGAGCAGTTCTTC
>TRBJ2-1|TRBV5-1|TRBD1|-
CASRTGVGATYNEQFF
TGCGCCAGCAGGACAGGGGTGGGGGCCACCTACAATGAGCAGTTCTTC
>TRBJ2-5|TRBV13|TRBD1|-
CASSLGQGRTQYF
TGTGCCAGCAGCCTGGGACAGGGACGGACCCAGTACTTC
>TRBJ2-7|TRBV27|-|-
CASSPEGGGVYEQYF
TGTGCCAGCAGTCCAGAGGGCGGAGGGGTCTACGAGCAGTACTTC
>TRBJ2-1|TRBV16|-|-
CASSQSIGIDEQFF
TGTGCCAGCAGCCAATCGATTGGAATAGATGAGCAGTTCTTC
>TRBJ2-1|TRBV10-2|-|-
CASGGPSSYNEQFF
TGCGCCAGCGGGGGCCCCAGCTCCTACAATGAGCAGTTCTTC
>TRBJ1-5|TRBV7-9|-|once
CASSQPGDNQPQHF
TGTGCCAGCAGTCAGCCCGGAGACAATCAGCCCCAGCATTTT
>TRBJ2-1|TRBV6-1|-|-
CASTALGGSYNEQFF
TGTGCCAGCACCGCGCTGGGAGGCTCCTACAATGAGCAGTTCTTC
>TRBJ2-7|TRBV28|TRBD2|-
CASSLGGWRREGAYEQYF
TGTGCCAGCAGCCTCGGGGGTTGGCGGCGGGAGGGTGCGTACGAGCAGTACTTC
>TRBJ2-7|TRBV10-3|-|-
CAIRKSGSAYEQYF
TGTGCCATCAGAAAAAGCGGTTCCGCCTACGAGCAGTACTTC
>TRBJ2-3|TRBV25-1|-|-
CASSERNSPDTQYF
TGTGCCAGCAGTGAACGGAACAGCCCAGATACGCAGTATTTT